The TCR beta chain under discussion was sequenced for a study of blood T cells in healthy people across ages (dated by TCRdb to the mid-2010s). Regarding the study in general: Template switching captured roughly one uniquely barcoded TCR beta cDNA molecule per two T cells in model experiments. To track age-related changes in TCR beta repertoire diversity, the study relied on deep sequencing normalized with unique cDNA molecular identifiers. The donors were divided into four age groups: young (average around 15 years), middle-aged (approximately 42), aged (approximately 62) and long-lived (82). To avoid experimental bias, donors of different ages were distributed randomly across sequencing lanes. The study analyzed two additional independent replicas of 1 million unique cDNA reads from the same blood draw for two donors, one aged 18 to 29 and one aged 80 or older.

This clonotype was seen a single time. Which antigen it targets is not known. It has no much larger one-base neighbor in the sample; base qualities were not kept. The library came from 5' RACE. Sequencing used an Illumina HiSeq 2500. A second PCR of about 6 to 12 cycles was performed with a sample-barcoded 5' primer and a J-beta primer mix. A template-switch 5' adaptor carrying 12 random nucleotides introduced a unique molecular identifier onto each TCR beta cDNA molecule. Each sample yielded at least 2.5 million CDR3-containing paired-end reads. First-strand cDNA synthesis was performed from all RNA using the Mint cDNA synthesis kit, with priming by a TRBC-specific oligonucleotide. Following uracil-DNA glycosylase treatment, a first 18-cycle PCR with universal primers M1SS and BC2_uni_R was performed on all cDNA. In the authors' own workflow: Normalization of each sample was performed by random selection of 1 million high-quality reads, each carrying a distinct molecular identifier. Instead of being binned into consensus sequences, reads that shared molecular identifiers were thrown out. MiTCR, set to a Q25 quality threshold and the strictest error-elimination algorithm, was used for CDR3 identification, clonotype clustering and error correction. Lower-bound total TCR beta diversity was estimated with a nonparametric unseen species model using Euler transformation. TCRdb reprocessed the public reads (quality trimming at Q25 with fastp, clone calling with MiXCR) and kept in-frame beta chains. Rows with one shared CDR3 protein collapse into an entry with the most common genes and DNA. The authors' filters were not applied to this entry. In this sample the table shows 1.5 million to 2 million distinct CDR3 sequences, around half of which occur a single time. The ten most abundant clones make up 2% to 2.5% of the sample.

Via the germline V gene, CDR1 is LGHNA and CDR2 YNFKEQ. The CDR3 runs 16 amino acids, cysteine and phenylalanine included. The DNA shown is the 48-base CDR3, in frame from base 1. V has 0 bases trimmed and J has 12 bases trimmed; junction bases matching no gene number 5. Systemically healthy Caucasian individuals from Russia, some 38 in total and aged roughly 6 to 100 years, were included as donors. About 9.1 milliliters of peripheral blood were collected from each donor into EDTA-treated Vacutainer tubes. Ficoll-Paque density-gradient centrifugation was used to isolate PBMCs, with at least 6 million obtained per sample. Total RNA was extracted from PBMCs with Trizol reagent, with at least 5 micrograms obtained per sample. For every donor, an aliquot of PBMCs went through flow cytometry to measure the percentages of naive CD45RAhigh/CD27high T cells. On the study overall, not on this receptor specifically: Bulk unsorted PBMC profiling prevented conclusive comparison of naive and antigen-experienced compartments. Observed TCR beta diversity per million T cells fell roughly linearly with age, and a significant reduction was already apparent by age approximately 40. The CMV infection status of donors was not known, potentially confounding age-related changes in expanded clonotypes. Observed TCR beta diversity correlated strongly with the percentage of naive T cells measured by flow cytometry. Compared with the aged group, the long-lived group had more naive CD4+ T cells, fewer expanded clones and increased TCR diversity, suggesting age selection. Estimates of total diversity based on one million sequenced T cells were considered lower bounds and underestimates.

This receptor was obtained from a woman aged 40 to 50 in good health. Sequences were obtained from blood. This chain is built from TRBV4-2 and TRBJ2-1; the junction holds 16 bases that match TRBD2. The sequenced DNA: TGTGCCAGCAGCCAAGAGGGGACTAGCGGGGGGGCCCGGCAGTTCTTC. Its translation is CASSQEGTSGGARQFF.